This T cell receptor (beta chain) appears in the sequencing data of a study of graft-versus-host responses after intestinal transplantation. CDR1 is SGHDT and CDR2 is YYEEEE in the germline V gene. The CDR3 is made up of 15 amino acids. J lost 4 bases, V lost 3 bases, and 7 bases had no gene match. Points on this clone: The antigen remains unidentified.

The method was immunoSEQ multiplex PCR; TCRdb's version includes in-frame clones alone and lacks a portion of them. The sample includes roughly 80,000 clones, about nine tenths of them seen just once. Source: unstimulated CD8+ T cells sorted from spleen or lymph node cells, taken before transplant. The clonotype was recovered from a human donor who was the organ donor for an intestinal transplant. The J gene is TRBJ1-2, the V gene TRBV5-6; 9 nucleotides line up with TRBD1. The CDR3 region is CASSSTGGPGYGYTF. The CDR3, as DNA: TGTGCCAGCAGCTCTACAGGGGGCCCGGGCTATGGCTACACCTTC.